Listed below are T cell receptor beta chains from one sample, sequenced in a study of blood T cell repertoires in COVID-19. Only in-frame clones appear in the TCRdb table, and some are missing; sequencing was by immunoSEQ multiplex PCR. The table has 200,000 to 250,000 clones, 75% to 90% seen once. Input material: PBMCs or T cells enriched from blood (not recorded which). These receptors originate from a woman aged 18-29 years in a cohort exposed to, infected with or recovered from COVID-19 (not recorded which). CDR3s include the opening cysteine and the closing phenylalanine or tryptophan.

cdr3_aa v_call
CATRGLVNQPQHF TRBV6-6
CASRTGADTQYF TRBV2
CASSADRGQQPQHF TRBV2
CSVVTRSGYEQYF TRBV29-1
CASSQGGDEQYF TRBV4-1
CASSWAGLAGTDTQYF TRBV5-5
CASSERGAVDTGELFF TRBV2
CASTSPGGASYNEQFF TRBV9
CASSFGQVNEQFF TRBV5-6
CASSTTIHLGSDTQYF TRBV7-8
CASSQGLGGYNSPLHF TRBV3-1/TRBV3-2
CSVRLAPQETQYF TRBV29-1
CASSRVLGEFF TRBV9
CASSSTGNTEAFF TRBV7-3
CATSRDLDERASTSTDTQYF TRBV15
CASSPRLAGAYEQYF TRBV9
CASSEVIGAGYTF TRBV2
CRTGWNEQFF TRBV20-1
CASSLGTSSGQYF TRBV7-9
CASSVAVLGGRETQYF TRBV9
CASSLAGGPNTGELFF TRBV5-1
CASSTGLAGTGELFF TRBV19
CASSGGGTGGYEQYF TRBV6-2/TRBV6-3
CASSPGSVNSPLHF TRBV7-3
CARSVFGQGNEKLFF TRBV30
CASRGDSSYNEQFF TRBV2
CASSKGWGDYGYTF TRBV3-1/TRBV3-2
CASSPAGGGISGNTIYF TRBV5-1
CSVDQTLTEAFF TRBV29-1
CASSFQDRTYEQYF TRBV28
CASSVEGGTDTQYF TRBV9
CASRSIRGGNTGELFF TRBV2
CASSLVSSRVYEQYF TRBV5-6
CASSLKGLRETQYF TRBV28
CASSMRTSGRHEQFF TRBV19
CASSIVGGRTYNEQFF TRBV19
CASSYSRLYNEQFF TRBV6-5
CASSLVARAEYEQFF TRBV5-1
CATSGDRVGTEAFF TRBV24-1
CAISTHGNTEAFF TRBV10-3
CASSFADRGAEQYF TRBV5-1
CASSLGAGGAEKLFF TRBV13
CASSSRAGAILPNYNEQFF TRBV5-8
CASSYSLRQGDTEAFF TRBV6-5
CASTPRKTGNTIYF TRBV19
CASNRNTGELFF TRBV9
CASSGQRTDTQYF TRBV6-4
CASSFGQGTNTEAFF TRBV5-5
CASLTWGGGTEAFF TRBV10-2
CATSRDGERSEAFF TRBV15
CASSPPSTPPKAFF TRBV28
CATSELSTSGGNNEQFF TRBV24-1
CASSFVVFGPNTEAFF TRBV28
CASSLISGSYEQYF TRBV5-6